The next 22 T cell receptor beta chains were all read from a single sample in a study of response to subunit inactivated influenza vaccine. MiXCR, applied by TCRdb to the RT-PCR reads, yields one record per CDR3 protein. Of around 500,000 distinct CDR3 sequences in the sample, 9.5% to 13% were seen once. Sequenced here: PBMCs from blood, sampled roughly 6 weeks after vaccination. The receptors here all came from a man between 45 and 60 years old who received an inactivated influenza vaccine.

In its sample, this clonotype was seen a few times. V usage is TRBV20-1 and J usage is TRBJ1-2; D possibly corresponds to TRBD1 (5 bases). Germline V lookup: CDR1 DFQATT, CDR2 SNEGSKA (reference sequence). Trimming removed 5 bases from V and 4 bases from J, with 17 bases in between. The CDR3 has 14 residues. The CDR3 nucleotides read TGCAGTGCTGACAGCAGTGGGACGGGCTATGGCTACACCTTC. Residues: CSADSSGTGYGYTF.

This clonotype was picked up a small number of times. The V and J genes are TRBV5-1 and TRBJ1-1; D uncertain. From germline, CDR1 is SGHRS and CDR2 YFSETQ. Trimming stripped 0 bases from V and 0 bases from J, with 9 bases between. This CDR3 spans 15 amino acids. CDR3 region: CASSLGGIMNTEAFF. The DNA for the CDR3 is TGCGCCAGCAGCTTGGGCGGGATTATGAACACTGAAGCTTTCTTT.

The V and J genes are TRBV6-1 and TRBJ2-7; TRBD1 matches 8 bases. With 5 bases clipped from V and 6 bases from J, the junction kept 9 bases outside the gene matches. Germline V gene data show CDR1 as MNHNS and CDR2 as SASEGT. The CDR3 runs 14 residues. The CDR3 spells CASSQDGQGREQYF. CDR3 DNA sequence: TGTGCCAGCAGTCAGGACGGACAGGGCCGCGAGCAGTACTTC.

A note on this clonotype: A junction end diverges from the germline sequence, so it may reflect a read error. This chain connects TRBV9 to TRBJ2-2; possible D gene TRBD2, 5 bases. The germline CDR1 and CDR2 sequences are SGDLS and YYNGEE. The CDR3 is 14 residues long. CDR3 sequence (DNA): TGTGCCAGCAGCGTAGCTTCGGGCTTCGGGGATCTGTTTTTT. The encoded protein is CASSVASGFGDLFF.

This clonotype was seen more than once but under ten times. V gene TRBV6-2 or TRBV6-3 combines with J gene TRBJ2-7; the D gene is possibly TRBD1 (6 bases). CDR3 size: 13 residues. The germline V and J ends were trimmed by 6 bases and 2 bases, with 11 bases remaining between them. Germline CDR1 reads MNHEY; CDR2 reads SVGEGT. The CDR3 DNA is TGTGCCAGCAGACGGGGACAAACCTACGAGCAGTACTTC. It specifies CASRRGQTYEQYF.

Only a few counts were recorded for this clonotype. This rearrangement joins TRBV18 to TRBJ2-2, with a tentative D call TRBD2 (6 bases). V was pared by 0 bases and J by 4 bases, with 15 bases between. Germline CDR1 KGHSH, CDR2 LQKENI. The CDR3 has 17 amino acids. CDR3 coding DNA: TGTGCCAGCTCACCACCGATGGTCCGGGGAGGCACCGGGGAGCTGTTTTTT. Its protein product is CASSPPMVRGGTGELFF.

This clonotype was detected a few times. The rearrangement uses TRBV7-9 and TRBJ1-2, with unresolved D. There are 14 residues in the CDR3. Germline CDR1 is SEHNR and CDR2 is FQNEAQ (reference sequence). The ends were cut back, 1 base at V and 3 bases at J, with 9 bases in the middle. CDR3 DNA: TGTGCCAGCAGCTTAGAAGGCAGGTACTATGGCTACACCTTC. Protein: CASSLEGRYYGYTF. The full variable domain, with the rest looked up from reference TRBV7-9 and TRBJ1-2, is DTGVSQNPRHKITKRGQNVTFRCDPISEHNRLYWYRQTLGQGPEFLTYFQNEAQLEKSRLLSDRFSAERPKGSFSTLEIQRTEQGDSAMYLCASSLEGRYYGYTFGSGTRLTVV.

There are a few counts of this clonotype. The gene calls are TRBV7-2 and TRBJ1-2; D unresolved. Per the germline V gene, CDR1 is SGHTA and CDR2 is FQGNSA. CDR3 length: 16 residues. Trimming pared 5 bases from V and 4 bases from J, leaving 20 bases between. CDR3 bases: TGTGCCAGCAGCCCCGGAAGCGGGAAGCCCCCCTATGGCTACACCTTC. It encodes CASSPGSGKPPYGYTF.

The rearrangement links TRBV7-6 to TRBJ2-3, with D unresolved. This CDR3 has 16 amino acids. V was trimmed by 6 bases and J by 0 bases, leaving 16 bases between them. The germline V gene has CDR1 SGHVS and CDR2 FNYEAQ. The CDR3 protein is CASSIVSQPSTDTQYF. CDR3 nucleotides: TGTGCCAGCAGTATAGTATCCCAACCTAGCACAGATACGCAGTATTTT.

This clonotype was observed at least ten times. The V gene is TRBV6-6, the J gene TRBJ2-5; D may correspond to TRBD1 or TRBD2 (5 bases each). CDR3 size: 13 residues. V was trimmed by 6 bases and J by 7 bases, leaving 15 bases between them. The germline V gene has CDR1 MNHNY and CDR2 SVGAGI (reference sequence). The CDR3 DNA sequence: TGTGCCAGCAGCCTCGGGACCGGGGCGACCCAGTACTTC. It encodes CASSLGTGATQYF.

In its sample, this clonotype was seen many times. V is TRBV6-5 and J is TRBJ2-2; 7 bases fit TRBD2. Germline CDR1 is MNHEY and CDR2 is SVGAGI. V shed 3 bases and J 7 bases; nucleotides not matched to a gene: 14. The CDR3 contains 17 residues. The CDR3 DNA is TGTGCCAGCAGTTATTTGGCGAGCGGGGAGGCCAACGGGGAGCTGTTTTTT. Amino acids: CASSYLASGEANGELFF.

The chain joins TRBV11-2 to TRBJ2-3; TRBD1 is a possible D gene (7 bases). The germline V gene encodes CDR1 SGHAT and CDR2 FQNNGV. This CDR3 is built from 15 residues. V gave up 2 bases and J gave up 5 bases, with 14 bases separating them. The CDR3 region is CASSLRGTARDTQYF. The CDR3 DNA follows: TGTGCCAGCAGCTTACGGGGGACAGCCAGAGATACGCAGTATTTT.

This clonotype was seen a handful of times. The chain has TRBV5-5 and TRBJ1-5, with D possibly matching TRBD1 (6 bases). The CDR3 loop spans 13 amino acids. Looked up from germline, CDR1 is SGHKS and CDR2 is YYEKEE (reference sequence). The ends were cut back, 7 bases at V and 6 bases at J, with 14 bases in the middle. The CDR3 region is CASSPGGAQPQHF. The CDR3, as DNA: TGTGCCAGCTCACCGGGGGGGGCTCAGCCCCAGCATTTT.

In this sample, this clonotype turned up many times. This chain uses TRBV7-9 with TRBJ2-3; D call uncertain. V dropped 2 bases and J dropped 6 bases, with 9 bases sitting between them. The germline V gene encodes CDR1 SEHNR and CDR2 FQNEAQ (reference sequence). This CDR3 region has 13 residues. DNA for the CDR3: TGTGCCAGCAGCTTAAGGTTCGCGGATACGCAGTATTTT. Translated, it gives CASSLRFADTQYF.

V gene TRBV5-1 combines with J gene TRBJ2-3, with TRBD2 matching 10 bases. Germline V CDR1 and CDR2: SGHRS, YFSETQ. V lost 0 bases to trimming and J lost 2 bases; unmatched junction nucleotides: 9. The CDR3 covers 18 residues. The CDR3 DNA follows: TGCGCCAGCAGCTTGGGTAGCGGGAGGCTCGGGAACACAGATACGCAGTATTTT. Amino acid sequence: CASSLGSGRLGNTDTQYF.

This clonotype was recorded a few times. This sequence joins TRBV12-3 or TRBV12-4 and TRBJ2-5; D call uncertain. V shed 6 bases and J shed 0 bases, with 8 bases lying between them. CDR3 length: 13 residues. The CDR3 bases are TGTGCCAGCAGGACGGCTGACCAAGAGACCCAGTACTTC. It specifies CASRTADQETQYF.

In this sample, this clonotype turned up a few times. The CDR3 sequence is CASSTDRVGNTIYF. CDR3 DNA: TGCGCCAGCAGCACGGACCGGGTTGGAAACACCATATATTTT. The chain carries TRBV5-1 and TRBJ1-3; no firm D call. The V gene's germline CDR1 is SGHRS and CDR2 YFSETQ. Trimming removed 4 bases at V and 3 bases at J, with 11 bases between. There are 14 residues in the CDR3. The entire variable domain, with the rest obtained from reference TRBV5-1 and TRBJ1-3, is as follows: KAGVTQTPRYLIKTRGQQVTLSCSPISGHRSVSWYQQTPGQGLQFLFEYFSETQRNKGNFPGRFSGRQFSNSRSEMNVSTLELGDSALYLCASSTDRVGNTIYFGEGSWLTVV.

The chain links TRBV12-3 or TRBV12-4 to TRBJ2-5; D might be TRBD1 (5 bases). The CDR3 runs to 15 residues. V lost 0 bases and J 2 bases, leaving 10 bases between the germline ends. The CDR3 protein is CASSLAQGAQETQYF. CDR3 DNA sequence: TGTGCCAGCAGTTTAGCGCAGGGTGCTCAAGAGACCCAGTACTTC.

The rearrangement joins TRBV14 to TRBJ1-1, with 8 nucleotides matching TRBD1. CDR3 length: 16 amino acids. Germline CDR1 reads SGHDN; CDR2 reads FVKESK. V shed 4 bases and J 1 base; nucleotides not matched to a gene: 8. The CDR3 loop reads CASSPGQGRANTEAFF. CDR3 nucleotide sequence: TGTGCCAGCAGCCCCGGACAGGGCAGGGCGAACACTGAAGCTTTCTTT. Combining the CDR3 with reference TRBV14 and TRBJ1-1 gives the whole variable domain EAGVTQFPSHSVIEKGQTVTLRCDPISGHDNLYWYRRVMGKEIKFLLHFVKESKQDESGMPNNRFLAERTGGTYSTLKVQPAELEDSGVYFCASSPGQGRANTEAFFGQGTRLTVV.

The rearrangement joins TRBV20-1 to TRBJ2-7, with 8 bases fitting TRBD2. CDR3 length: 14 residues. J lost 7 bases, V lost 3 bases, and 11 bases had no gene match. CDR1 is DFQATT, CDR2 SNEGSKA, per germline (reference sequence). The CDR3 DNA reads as TGCAGTGCTAGCGGGAGGGCCGGTTCCTGGGAGCAGTACTTC. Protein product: CSASGRAGSWEQYF.

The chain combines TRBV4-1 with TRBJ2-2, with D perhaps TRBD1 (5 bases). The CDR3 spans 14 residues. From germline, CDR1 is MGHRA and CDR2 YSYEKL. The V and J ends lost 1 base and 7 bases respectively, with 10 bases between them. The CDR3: CASSQVSGYGELFF. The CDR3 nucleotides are TGCGCCAGCAGCCAAGTTTCAGGGTACGGGGAGCTGTTTTTT.

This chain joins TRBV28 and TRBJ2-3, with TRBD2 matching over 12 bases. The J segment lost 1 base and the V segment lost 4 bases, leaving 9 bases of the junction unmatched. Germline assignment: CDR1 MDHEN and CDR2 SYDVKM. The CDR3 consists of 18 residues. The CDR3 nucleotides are TGTGCCAGCAGTTCGAGGACTAGCGGGAAATTTGGCACAGATACGCAGTATTTT. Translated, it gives CASSSRTSGKFGTDTQYF. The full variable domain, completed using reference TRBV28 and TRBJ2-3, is DVKVTQSSRYLVKRTGEKVFLECVQDMDHENMFWYRQDPGLGLRLIYFSYDVKMKEKGDIPEGYSVSREKKERFSLILESASTNQTSMYLCASSSRTSGKFGTDTQYFGPGTRLTVL.